This TCR beta chain was recovered during a study of blood T cell repertoires in COVID-19. The overall study: COVID-19 samples from acute and convalescent phases originated in the United States, Italy and Spain. PBMCs, B-cell-depleted T cells, or T cells were the source of the cDNA or gDNA that made up the material.

From germline, CDR1 is LGHDT and CDR2 YNNKEL (reference sequence). After removal of 1 base from V and 3 bases from J, the junction contained 8 bases not matched to a gene. The CDR3 is 16 residues long. Original analysis: For nucleated cells, counts were estimated from reference gene primer amplification. The repertoire was sequenced with immunoSEQ multiplex PCR; TCRdb's copy has only in-frame clones and lacks some. The DNA gave D and trimming, while V, J and clone size come from that table. The sample contains 200,000 to 250,000 clones, roughly 80% of which appear only once. The sequenced sample was peripheral blood. The sequence came from a young woman with acute or convalescent COVID-19. The chain couples TRBV3-1 (or the pseudogene TRBV3-2) to TRBJ2-7; 8 nucleotides line up with TRBD2. CDR3 amino acids: CASSQVGTSGSYEQYF. The CDR3 DNA reads TGTGCCAGCAGCCAAGTCGGTACCAGCGGGAGCTACGAGCAGTACTTC.